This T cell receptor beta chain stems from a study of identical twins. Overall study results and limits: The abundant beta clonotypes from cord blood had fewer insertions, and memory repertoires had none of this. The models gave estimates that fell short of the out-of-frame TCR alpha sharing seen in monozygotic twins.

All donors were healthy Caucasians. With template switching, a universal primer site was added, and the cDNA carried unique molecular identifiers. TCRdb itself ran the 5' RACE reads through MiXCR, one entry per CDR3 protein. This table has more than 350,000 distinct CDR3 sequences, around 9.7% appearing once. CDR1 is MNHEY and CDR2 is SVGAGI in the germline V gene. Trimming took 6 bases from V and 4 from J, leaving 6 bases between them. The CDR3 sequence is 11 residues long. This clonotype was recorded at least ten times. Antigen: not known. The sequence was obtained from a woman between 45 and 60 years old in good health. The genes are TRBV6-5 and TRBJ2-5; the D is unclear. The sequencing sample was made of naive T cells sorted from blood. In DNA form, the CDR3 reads TGTGCCAGCAGCAAAGGAGAGACCCAGTACTTC. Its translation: CASSKGETQYF.